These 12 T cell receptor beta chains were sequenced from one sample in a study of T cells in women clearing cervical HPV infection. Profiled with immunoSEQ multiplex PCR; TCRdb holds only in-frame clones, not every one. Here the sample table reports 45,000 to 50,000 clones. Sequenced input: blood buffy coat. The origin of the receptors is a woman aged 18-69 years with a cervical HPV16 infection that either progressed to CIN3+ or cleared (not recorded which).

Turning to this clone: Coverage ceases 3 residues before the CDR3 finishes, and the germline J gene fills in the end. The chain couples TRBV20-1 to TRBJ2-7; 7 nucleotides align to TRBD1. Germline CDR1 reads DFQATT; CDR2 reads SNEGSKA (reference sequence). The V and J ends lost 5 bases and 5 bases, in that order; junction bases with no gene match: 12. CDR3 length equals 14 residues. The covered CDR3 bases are TGCAGTGCTCTTATAGACAGGGCGTCGAACGAG. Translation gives CSALIDRASNE. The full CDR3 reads CSALIDRASNEQYF.

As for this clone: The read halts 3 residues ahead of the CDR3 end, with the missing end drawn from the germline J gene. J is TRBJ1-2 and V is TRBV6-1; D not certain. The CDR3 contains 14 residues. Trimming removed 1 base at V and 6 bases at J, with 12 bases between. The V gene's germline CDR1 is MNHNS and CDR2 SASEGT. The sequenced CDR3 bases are TGTGCCAGCAGTGAAGAGGCAGGCGGGAATGGC. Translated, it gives CASSEEAGGNG. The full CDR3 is CASSEEAGGNGYTF.

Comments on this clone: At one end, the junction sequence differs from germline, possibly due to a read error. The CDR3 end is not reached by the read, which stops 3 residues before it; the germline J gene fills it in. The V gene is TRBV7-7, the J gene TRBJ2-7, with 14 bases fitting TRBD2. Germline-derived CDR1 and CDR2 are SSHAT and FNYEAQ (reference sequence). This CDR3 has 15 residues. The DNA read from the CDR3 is TGTGCTAGCAGCTTAGGGACTAGCGGGGGCTACGAG. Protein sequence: CASSLGTSGGYE. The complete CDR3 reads CASSLGTSGGYEQYF.

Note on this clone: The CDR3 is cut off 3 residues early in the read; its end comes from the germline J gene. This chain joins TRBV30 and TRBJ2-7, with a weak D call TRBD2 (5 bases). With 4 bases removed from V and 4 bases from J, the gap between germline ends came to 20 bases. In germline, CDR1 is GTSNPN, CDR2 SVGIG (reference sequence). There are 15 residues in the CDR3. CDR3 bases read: TGTGCCTGGATTCCTCTCGGGGTTTACGGTTACGAG. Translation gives CAWIPLGVYGYE. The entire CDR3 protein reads CAWIPLGVYGYEQYF.

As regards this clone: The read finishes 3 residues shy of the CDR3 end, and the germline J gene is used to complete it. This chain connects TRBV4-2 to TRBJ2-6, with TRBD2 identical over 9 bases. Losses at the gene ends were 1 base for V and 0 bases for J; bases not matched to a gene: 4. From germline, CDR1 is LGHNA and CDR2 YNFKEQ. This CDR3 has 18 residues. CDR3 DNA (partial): TGTGCCAGCAGCCAAGGACTAGCGGTCGCCTCTGGGGCCAACGTC. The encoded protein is CASSQGLAVASGANV. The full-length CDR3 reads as CASSQGLAVASGANVLTF.

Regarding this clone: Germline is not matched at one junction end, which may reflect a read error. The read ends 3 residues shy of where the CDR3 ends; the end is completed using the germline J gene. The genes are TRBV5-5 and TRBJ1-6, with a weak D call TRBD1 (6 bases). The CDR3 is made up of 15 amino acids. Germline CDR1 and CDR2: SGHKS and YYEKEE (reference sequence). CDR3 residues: CASTLTGHFNSPLHF. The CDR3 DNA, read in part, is TGTGCCAGCACCTTGACAGGTCACTTCAATTCACCC.

The CDR3 bases that were read are TGTGCCAGCAGCCGCGAACTAAAGAAGAGCAATGAG. It translates to CASSRELKKSNE. In full, the CDR3 reads CASSRELKKSNEQFF. The chain carries TRBV14 and TRBJ2-1; no reliable D call. The read ends 3 residues shy of where the CDR3 ends; the end is completed using the germline J gene. Per the germline V gene, CDR1 is SGHDN and CDR2 is FVKESK. Trimming shortened V by 4 bases and J by 6 bases, and 16 bases separated the two germline ends. The CDR3 is made up of 15 amino acids.

The CDR3 spells CASSLRTALTGETQYF. The CDR3 DNA, read in part, is TGCGCCAGCAGCTTGAGGACAGCTCTTACGGGAGAGACC. The chain employs TRBV5-1 and TRBJ2-5; a possible D gene is TRBD1 (6 bases). The read comes to an end 3 residues before the CDR3 does, leaving the germline J gene to fill in the end. The CDR3 runs 16 residues. V was pared by 1 base and J by 4 bases, with 17 bases between. Germline-derived CDR1 and CDR2 are SGHRS and YFSETQ.

Incomplete CDR3 DNA: TGCGCCAGCAGACAAAGTGGACAGGGGGTGTGGACTGAA. Translating gives CASRQSGQGVWTE. The CDR3, in full, reads CASRQSGQGVWTEAFF. The chain carries TRBV5-1 and TRBJ1-1, with 10 bases that match TRBD1. The sequenced fragment ends 3 residues before the CDR3 boundary, so the rest is inferred from the germline J gene. CDR1 is SGHRS, CDR2 YFSETQ, per germline. The CDR3 spans 16 residues. The junction had 12 bases not matched to a gene; V was cut back by 5 bases and J by 5 bases.

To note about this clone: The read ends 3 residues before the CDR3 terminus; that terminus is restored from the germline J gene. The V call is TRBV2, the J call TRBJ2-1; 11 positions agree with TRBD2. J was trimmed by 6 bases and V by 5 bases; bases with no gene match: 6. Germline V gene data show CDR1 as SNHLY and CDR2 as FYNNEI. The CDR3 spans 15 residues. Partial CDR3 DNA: TGTGCCAGCAGTCCATGGACTAGCGGGCTCAATGAG. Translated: CASSPWTSGLNE. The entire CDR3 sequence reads CASSPWTSGLNEQFF.

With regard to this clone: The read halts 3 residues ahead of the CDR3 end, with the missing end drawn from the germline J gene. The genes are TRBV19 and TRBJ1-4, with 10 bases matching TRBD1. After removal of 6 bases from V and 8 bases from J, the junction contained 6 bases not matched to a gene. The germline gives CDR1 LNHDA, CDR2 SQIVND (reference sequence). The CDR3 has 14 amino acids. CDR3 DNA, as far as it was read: TGTGCCAGTAGGATGACAGGGGGCCAAGAAAAA. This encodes CASRMTGGQEK. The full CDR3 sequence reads CASRMTGGQEKLFF. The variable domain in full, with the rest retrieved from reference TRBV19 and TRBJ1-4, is DGGITQSPKYLFRKEGQNVTLSCEQNLNHDAMYWYRQDPGQGLRLIYYSQIVNDFQKGDIAEGYSVSREKKESFPLTVTSAQKNPTAFYLCASRMTGGQEKLFFGSGTQLSVL.

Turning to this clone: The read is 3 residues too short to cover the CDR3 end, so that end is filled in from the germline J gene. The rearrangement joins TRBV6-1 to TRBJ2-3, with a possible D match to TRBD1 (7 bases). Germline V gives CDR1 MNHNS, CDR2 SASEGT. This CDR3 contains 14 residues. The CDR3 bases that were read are TGTGCCAGCAGTGAACAGGGGGGCCTGGAGACG. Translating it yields CASSEQGGLET. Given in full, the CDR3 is CASSEQGGLETQYF.